This TCR beta chain was identified in a study of CD8+ T cells in alopecia areata. As for treatment: oral pan-JAK inhibitor, 5-10 mg twice daily. PBMCs yielded sorted CD4+ and CD8+ T cells. Looked up from germline, CDR1 is LNHDA and CDR2 is SQIVND (reference sequence). The V end was cut by 5 bases, the J end by 12 bases, with 20 bases between. The CDR3 covers 15 residues. In its sample, this clone was seen a few times. RNA extraction and reverse transcription yielded cDNA as sequencing template. TCRdb's copy holds only in-frame clones and misses some; the assay was immunoSEQ multiplex PCR. The sample lists some 180,000 clones; 51% were seen once.

The sequence came from a human donor with alopecia areata. This sequence joins TRBV19 and TRBJ1-6, with a weak D call TRBD1 (5 bases). The sequenced sample was CD8+ T cells sorted from blood, obtained around week 54, from a patient treated with tofacitinib. Here the CDR3 reads CASSLTFGDEGPLHF. For the CDR3, the DNA is TGTGCCAGTAGTTTAACCTTCGGGGACGAGGGACCCCTCCACTTT.